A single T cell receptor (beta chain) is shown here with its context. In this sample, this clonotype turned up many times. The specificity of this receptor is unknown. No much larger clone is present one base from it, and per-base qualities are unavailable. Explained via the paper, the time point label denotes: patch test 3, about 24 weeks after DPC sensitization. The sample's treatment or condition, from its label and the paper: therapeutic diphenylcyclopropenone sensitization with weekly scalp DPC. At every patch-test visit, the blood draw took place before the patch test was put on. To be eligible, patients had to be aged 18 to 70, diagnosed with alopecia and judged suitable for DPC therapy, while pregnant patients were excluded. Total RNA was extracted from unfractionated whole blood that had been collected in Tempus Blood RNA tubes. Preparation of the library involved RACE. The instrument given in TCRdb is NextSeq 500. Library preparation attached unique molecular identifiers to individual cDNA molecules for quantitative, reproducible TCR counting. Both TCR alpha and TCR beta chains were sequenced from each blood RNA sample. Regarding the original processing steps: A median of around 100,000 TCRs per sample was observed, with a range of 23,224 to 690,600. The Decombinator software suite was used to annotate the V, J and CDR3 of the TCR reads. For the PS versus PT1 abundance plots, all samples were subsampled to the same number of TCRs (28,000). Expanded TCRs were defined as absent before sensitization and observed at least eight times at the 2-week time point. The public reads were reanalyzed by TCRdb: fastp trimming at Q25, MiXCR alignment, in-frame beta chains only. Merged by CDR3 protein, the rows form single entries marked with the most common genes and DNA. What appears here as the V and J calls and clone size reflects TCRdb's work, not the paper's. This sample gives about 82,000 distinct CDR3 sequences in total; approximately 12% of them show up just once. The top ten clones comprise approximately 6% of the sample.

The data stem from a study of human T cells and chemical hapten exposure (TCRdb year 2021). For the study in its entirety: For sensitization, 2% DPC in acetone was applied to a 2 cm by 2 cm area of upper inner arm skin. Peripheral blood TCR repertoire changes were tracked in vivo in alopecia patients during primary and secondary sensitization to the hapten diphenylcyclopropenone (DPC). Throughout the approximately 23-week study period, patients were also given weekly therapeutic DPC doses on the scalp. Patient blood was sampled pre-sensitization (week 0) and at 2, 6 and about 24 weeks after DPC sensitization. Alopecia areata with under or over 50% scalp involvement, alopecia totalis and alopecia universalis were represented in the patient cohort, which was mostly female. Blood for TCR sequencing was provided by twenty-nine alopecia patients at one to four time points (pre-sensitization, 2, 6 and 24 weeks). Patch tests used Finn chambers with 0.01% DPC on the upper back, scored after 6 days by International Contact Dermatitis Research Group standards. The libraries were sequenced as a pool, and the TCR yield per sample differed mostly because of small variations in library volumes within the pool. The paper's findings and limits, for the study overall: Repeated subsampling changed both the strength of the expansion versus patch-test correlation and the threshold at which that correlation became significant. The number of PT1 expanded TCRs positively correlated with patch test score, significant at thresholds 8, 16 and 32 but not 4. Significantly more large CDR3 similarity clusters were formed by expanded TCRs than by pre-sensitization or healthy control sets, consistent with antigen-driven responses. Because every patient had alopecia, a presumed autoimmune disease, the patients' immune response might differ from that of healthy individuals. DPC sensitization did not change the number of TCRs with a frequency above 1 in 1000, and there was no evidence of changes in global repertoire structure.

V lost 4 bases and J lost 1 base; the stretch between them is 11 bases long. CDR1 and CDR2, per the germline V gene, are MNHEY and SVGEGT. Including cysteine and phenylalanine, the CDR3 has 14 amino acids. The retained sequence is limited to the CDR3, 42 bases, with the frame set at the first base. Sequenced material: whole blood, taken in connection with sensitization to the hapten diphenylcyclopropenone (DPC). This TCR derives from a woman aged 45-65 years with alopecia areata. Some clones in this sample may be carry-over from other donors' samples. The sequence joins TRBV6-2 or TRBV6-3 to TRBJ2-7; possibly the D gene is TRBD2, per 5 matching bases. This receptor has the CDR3 CASSSPPGSYEQYF. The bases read TGTGCCAGCAGTTCCCCCCCGGGATCCTACGAGCAGTACTTC.